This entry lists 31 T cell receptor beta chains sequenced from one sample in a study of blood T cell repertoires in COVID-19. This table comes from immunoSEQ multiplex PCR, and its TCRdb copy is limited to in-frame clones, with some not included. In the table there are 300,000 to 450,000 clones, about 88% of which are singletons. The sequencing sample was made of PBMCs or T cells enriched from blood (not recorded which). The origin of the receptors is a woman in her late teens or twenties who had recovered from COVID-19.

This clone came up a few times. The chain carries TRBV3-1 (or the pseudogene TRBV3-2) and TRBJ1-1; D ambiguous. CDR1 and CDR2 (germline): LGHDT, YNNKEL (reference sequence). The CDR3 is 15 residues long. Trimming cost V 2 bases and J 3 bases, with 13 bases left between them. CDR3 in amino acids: CASSQMRDFDTEAFF. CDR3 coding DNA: TGTGCCAGCAGCCAAATGAGGGATTTCGACACTGAAGCTTTCTTT.

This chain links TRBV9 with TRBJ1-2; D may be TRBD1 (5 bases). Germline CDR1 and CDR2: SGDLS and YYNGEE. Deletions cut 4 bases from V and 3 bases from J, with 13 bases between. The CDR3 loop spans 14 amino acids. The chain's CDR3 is CASSPAGGDYGYTF. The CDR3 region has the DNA TGTGCCAGCAGCCCTGCGGGGGGGGACTATGGCTACACCTTC. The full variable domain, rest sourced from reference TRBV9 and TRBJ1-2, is DSGVTQTPKHLITATGQRVTLRCSPRSGDLSVYWYQQSLDQGLQFLIQYYNGEERAKGNILERFSAQQFPDLHSELNLSSLELGDSALYFCASSPAGGDYGYTFGSGTRLTVV.

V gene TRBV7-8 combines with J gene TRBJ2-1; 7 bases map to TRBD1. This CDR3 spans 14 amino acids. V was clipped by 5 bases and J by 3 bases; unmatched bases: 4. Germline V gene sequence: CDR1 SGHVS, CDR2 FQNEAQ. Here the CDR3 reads CASSRTGHYNEQFF. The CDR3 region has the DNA TGTGCCAGCAGCAGGACAGGACACTACAATGAGCAGTTCTTC.

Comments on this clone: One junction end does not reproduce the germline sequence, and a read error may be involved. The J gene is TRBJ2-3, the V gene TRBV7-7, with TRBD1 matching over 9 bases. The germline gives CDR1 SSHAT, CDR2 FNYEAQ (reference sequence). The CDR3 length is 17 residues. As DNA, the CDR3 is TGTGCTAGCAGCCTTTACGGGACAGGGAAGGGGACAGATACGCAGTATTTT. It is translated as CASSLYGTGKGTDTQYF. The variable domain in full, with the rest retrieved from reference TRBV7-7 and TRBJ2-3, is GAGVSQSPRYKVTKRGQDVTLRCDPISSHATLYWYQQALGQGPEFLTYFNYEAQPDKSGLPSDRFSAERPEGSISTLTIQRTEQRDSAMYRCASSLYGTGKGTDTQYFGPGTRLTVL.

DNA of the CDR3: TGCGCCAGCCCCGGGACTAGCCCCCCAGATACGCAGTATTTT. Residues: CASPGTSPPDTQYF. The chain recombines TRBV23-1 with TRBJ2-3; 9 bases are shared with TRBD2. TRBV23-1 is an open reading frame, and its role is uncertain. V lost 8 bases and J lost 4; bases outside the gene matches: 7. The CDR3 totals 14 residues.

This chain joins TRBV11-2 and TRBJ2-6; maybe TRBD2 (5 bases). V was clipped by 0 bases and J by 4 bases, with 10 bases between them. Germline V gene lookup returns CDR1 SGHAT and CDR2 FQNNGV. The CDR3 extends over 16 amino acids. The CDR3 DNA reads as TGTGCCAGCAGCTTAGACCTACCGGGGGGGGCCAACGTCCTGACTTTC. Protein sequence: CASSLDLPGGANVLTF.

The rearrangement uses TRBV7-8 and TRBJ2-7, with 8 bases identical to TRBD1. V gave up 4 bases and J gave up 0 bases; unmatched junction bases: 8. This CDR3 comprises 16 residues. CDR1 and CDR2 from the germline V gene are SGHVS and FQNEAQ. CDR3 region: CASSSIDRGSSYEQYF. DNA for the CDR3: TGTGCCAGCAGCTCAATCGACAGGGGCAGCTCCTACGAGCAGTACTTC.

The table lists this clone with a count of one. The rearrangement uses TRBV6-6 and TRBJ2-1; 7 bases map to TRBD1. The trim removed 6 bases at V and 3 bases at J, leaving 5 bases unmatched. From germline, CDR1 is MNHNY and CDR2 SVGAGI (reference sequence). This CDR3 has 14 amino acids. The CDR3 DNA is TGTGCCAGCAGACGCGGACAGGACTACAATGAGCAGTTCTTC. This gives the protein CASRRGQDYNEQFF.

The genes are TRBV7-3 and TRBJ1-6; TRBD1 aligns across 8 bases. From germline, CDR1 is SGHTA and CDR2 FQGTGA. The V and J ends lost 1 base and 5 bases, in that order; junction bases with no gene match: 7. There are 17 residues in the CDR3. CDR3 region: CASSLRGGDRNNSPLHF. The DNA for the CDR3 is TGTGCCAGCAGCTTAAGAGGAGGGGACAGGAATAATTCACCCCTCCACTTT.

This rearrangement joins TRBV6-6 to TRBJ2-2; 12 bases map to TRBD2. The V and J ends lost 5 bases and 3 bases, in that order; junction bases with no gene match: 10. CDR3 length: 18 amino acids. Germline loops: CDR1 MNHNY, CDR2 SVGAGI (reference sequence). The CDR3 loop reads CASSPWTSGARDTGELFF. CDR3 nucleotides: TGTGCCAGCAGTCCATGGACTAGCGGGGCAAGGGACACCGGGGAGCTGTTTTTT.

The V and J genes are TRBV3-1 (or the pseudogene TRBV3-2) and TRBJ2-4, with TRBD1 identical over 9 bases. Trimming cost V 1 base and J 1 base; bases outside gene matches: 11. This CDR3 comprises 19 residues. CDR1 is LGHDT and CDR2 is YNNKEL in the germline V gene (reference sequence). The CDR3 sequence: CASSQATGGAEMAKNIQYF. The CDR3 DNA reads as TGTGCCAGCAGCCAAGCTACAGGGGGCGCGGAAATGGCCAAAAACATTCAGTACTTC.

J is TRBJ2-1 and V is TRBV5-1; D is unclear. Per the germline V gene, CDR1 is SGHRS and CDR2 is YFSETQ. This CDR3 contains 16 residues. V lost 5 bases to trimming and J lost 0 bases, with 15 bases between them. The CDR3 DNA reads TGCGCCAGCAGGACAAGTTTGCCGAGCTCCTACAATGAGCAGTTCTTC. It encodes CASRTSLPSSYNEQFF.

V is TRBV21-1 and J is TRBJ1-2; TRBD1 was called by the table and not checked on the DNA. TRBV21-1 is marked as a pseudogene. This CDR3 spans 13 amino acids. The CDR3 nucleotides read TGTGCCAGCAGTCAACCAGGGGCGCGTGGCTACACCTTC. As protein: CASSQPGARGYTF.

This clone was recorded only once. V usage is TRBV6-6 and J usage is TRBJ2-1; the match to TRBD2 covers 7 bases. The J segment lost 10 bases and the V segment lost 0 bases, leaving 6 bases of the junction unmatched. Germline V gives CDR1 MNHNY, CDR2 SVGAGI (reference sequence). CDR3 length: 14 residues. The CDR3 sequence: CASSYSASGGEQFF. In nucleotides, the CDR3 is TGTGCCAGCAGTTACTCGGCTAGCGGTGGGGAGCAGTTCTTC.

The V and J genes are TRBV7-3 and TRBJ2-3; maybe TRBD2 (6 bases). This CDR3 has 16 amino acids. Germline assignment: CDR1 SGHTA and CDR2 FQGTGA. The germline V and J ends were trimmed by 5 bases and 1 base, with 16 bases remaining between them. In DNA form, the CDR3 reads TGTGCCAGCAGCAAAGGACCGGAGGGCGGCACAGATACGCAGTATTTT. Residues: CASSKGPEGGTDTQYF.

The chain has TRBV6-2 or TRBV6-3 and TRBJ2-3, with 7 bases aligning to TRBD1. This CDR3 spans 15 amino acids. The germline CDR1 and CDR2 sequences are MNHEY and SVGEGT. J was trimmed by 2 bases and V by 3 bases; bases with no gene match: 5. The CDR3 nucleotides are TGTGCCAGCAGTTATGGACAGGCCCACACAGATACGCAGTATTTT. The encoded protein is CASSYGQAHTDTQYF.

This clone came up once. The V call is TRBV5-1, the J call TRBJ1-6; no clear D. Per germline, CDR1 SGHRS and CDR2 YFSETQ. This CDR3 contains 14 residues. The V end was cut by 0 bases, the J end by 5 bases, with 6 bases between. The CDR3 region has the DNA TGCGCCAGCAGCTTGGCTTCAGATAATTCACCCCTCCACTTT. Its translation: CASSLASDNSPLHF.

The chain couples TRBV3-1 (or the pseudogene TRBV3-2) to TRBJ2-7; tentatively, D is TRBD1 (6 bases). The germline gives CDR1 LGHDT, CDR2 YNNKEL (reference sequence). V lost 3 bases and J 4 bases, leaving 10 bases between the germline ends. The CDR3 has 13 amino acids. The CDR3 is CASSHQRGYEQYF. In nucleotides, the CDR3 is TGTGCCAGCAGCCACCAGAGGGGGTACGAGCAGTACTTC.

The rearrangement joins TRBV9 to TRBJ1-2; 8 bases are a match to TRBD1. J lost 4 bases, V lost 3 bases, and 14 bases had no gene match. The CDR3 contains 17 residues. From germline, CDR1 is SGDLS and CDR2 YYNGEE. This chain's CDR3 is CASSEQGAGLSLYGYTF. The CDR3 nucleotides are TGTGCCAGCAGCGAGCAGGGGGCTGGCCTTTCTCTCTATGGCTACACCTTC.

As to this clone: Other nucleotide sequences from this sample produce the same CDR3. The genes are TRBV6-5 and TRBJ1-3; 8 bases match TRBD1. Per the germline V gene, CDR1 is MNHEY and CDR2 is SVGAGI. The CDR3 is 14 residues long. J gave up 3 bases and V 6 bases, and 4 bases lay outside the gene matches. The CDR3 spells CASSRTGSGNTIYF. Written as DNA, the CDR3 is TGTGCCAGCAGCAGGACAGGGAGTGGAAACACCATATATTTT.

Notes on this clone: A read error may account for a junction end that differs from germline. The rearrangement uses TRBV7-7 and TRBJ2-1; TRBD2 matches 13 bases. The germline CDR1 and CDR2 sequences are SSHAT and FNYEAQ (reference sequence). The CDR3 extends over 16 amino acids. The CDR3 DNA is TGTGCTAGCAGCACCGGGACTAGCGGGGCCTACAATGAGCAGTTCTTC. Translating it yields CASSTGTSGAYNEQFF.

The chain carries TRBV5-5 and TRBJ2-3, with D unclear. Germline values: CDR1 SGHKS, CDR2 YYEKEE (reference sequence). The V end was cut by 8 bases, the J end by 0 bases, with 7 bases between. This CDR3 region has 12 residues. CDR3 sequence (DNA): TGTGCCAGTTCCCTTAGCACAGATACGCAGTATTTT. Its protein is CASSLSTDTQYF. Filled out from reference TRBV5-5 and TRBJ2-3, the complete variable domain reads DAGVTQSPTHLIKTRGQQVTLRCSPISGHKSVSWYQQVLGQGPQFIFQYYEKEERGRGNFPDRFSARQFPNYSSELNVNALLLGDSALYLCASSLSTDTQYFGPGTRLTVL.

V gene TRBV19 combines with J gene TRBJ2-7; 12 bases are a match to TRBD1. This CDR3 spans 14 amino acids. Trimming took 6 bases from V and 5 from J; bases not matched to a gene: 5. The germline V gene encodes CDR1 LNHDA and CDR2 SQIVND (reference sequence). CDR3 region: CASSTGTGGHEQYF. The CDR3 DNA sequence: TGTGCCAGTAGCACCGGGACAGGGGGCCACGAGCAGTACTTC.

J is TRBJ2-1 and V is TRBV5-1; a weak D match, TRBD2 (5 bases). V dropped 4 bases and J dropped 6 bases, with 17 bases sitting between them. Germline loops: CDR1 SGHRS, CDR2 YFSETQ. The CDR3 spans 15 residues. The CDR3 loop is CASSVGSRAGNEQFF. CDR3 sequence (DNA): TGCGCCAGCAGCGTGGGGTCTAGGGCGGGCAATGAGCAGTTCTTC. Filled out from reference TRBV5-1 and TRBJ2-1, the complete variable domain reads KAGVTQTPRYLIKTRGQQVTLSCSPISGHRSVSWYQQTPGQGLQFLFEYFSETQRNKGNFPGRFSGRQFSNSRSEMNVSTLELGDSALYLCASSVGSRAGNEQFFGPGTRLTVL.

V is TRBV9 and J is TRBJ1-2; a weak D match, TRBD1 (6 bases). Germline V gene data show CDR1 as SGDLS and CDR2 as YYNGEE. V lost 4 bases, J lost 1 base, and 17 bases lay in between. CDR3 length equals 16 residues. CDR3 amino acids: CASSPRTAKVNYGYTF. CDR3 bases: TGTGCCAGCAGCCCCCGGACAGCGAAGGTTAACTATGGCTACACCTTC.

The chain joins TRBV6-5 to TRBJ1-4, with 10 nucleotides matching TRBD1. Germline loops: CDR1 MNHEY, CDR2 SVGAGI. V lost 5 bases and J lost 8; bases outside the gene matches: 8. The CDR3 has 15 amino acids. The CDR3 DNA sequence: TGTGCCAGCAGTATCAACCGGGACAGGGGCGAAAAACTGTTTTTT. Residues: CASSINRDRGEKLFF.

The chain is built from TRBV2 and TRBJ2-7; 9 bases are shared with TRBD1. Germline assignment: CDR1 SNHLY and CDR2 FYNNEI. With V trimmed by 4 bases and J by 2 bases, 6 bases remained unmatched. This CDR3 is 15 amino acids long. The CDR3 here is CASSAGTGIPYEQYF. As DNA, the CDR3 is TGTGCCAGCAGTGCCGGGACAGGGATTCCCTACGAGCAGTACTTC.

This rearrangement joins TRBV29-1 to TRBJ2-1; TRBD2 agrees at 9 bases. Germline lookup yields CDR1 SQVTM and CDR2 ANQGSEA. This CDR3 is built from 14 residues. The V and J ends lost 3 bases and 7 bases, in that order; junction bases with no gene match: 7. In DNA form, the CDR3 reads TGCAGCGTTGACGGACTAGCGTTGACGAATGAGCAGTTCTTC. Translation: CSVDGLALTNEQFF.

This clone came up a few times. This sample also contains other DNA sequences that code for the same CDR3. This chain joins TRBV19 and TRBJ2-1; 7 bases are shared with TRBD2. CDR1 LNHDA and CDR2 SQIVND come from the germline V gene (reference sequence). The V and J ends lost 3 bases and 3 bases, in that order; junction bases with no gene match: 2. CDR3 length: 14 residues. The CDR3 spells CASSMGGDYNEQFF. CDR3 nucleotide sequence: TGTGCCAGTAGTATGGGAGGGGACTACAATGAGCAGTTCTTC. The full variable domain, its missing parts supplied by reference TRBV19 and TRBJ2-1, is DGGITQSPKYLFRKEGQNVTLSCEQNLNHDAMYWYRQDPGQGLRLIYYSQIVNDFQKGDIAEGYSVSREKKESFPLTVTSAQKNPTAFYLCASSMGGDYNEQFFGPGTRLTVL.

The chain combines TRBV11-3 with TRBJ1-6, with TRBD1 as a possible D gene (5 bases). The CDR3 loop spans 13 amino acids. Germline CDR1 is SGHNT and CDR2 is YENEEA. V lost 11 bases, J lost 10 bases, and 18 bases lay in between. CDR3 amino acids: CAPTGGRDSPLHF. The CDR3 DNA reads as TGTGCCCCCACGGGGGGGAGAGACTCACCCCTCCACTTT.

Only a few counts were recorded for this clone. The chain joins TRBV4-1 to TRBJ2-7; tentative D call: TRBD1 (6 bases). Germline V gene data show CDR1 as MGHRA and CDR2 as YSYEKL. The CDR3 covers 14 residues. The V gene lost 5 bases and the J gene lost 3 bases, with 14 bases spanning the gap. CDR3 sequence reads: CASSSMDSVYEQYF. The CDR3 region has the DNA TGCGCCAGCAGCTCCATGGACAGTGTCTACGAGCAGTACTTC.